Following are 19 T cell receptor beta chains from one sample sequenced in a study of blood T cell repertoires in COVID-19. Sequencing used immunoSEQ multiplex PCR; TCRdb keeps in-frame clones, though not all of them. The repertoire consists of approximately 110,000 clones, with 85% occurring once and the leading ten covering roughly 3%. The source material was peripheral blood. The receptors shown here come from a woman older than 75 with COVID-19, enrolled during active disease.

The chain links TRBV3-1 (or the pseudogene TRBV3-2) to TRBJ2-3; D not certain. The CDR3 covers 16 residues. The germline V and J ends were trimmed by 0 bases and 3 bases, with 13 bases remaining between them. Germline lookup yields CDR1 LGHDT and CDR2 YNNKEL (reference sequence). The DNA of the CDR3 is TGTGCCAGCAGCCAAGACGATTGGAGTAGAACAGATACGCAGTATTTT. Amino acid sequence: CASSQDDWSRTDTQYF.

The chain joins TRBV6-5 to TRBJ2-7; D perhaps matches TRBD2 (6 bases). V dropped 5 bases and J dropped 6 bases, with 11 bases sitting between them. This CDR3 has 12 amino acids. The germline CDR1 and CDR2 sequences are MNHEY and SVGAGI. CDR3 nucleotides: TGTGCCAGCAGTACGACAGCGGGCGAGCAGTACTTC. As protein: CASSTTAGEQYF.

The V call is TRBV18, the J call TRBJ2-5; D is undetermined. Germline CDR1 is KGHSH and CDR2 is LQKENI. This CDR3 is built from 14 residues. Trimming stripped 3 bases from V and 4 bases from J, with 12 bases between. The CDR3 sequence is CASSPPVRGETQYF. Here the CDR3 DNA reads TGTGCCAGCTCACCCCCAGTCCGTGGAGAGACCCAGTACTTC.

This clone was seen just once. The V call is TRBV6-1, the J call TRBJ2-7, with D maybe TRBD2 (6 bases). Germline-derived CDR1 and CDR2 are MNHNS and SASEGT. V lost 1 base and J 9 bases, leaving 10 bases between the germline ends. The CDR3 consists of 12 residues. CDR3 in amino acids: CASSEGAGGQYF. CDR3 nucleotides: TGTGCCAGCAGTGAAGGCGCCGGGGGGCAGTACTTC.

V and J are TRBV9 and TRBJ2-5; D may be TRBD1 (5 bases). The CDR3 length is 15 residues. Germline V gene data show CDR1 as SGDLS and CDR2 as YYNGEE. The V end was cut by 3 bases, the J end by 1 base, with 13 bases between. CDR3: CASSEWAGFQETQYF. The CDR3 DNA reads as TGTGCCAGCAGCGAGTGGGCAGGGTTCCAAGAGACCCAGTACTTC.

This sequence joins TRBV7-2 and TRBJ1-1, with D possibly TRBD1 on 5 matching bases. CDR1 and CDR2 from the germline V gene are SGHTA and FQGNSA. The CDR3 sequence is 13 residues long. Trimming pared 2 bases from V and 13 bases from J, leaving 17 bases between. CDR3 loop: CASSLKTGWYDFF. Written as DNA, the CDR3 is TGTGCCAGCAGCTTAAAAACAGGCTGGTATGATTTCTTT.

In the case of this clone: An end of the junction does not agree with germline; a read error may underlie this. The chain combines TRBV7-7 with TRBJ2-7; 9 bases fit TRBD1. This CDR3 spans 14 amino acids. CDR1 and CDR2 from the germline V gene are SSHAT and FNYEAQ (reference sequence). The CDR3 DNA reads as TGTGCTAGCAGCGCCGGGACAGGGTCCTACGAGCAGTACTTC. Protein: CASSAGTGSYEQYF. Looking up the rest from reference TRBV7-7 and TRBJ2-7 gives the full variable domain: GAGVSQSPRYKVTKRGQDVTLRCDPISSHATLYWYQQALGQGPEFLTYFNYEAQPDKSGLPSDRFSAERPEGSISTLTIQRTEQRDSAMYRCASSAGTGSYEQYFGPGTRLTVT.

V usage is TRBV5-1 and J usage is TRBJ2-7, with D possibly being TRBD1 (5 bases). V lost 0 bases and J lost 4, with 14 bases in between. The CDR3 totals 15 residues. Germline V CDR1 and CDR2: SGHRS, YFSETQ. Written as DNA, the CDR3 is TGCGCCAGCAGCTTGGGGTCCCAGGGCTCATACGAGCAGTACTTC. This codes for CASSLGSQGSYEQYF.

The genes are TRBV6-1 and TRBJ2-7; tentative D call: TRBD1 (5 bases). CDR1 is MNHNS and CDR2 is SASEGT in the germline V gene. V shed 3 bases and J shed 3 bases, with 15 bases lying between them. This CDR3 spans 15 amino acids. DNA for the CDR3: TGTGCCAGCAGTGACCTAGGACATCCAAACTACGAGCAGTACTTC. Amino acids: CASSDLGHPNYEQYF.

This rearrangement joins TRBV5-1 to TRBJ2-7, with D hard to call. The germline V gene has CDR1 SGHRS and CDR2 YFSETQ. This CDR3 is 12 amino acids long. Trimming shortened V by 0 bases and J by 7 bases, and 8 bases separated the two germline ends. The CDR3 region has the DNA TGCGCCAGCAGCTTGGGAGTCGGGGAGCAGTACTTC. It yields the protein CASSLGVGEQYF.

V and J are TRBV5-6 and TRBJ2-5; possible D gene TRBD2, 6 bases. Looked up from germline, CDR1 is SGHDT and CDR2 is YYEEEE. Trimming took off 4 bases at V and 0 bases at J, with 13 bases between the two ends. The CDR3 has 15 residues. The CDR3 reads CASSLGAGNQETQYF. DNA of the CDR3: TGTGCCAGCAGCCTCGGGGCGGGGAACCAAGAGACCCAGTACTTC.

The chain links TRBV3-1 (or the pseudogene TRBV3-2) to TRBJ1-5; D is unclear. The V end was cut by 0 bases, the J end by 6 bases, with 9 bases between. The CDR3 totals 14 residues. Germline assignment: CDR1 LGHDT and CDR2 YNNKEL (reference sequence). CDR3 coding DNA: TGTGCCAGCAGCCAAGAGTCCGGCGGTCAGCCCCAGCATTTT. The encoded protein is CASSQESGGQPQHF.

The V and J genes are TRBV7-8 and TRBJ1-6; 9 bases align to TRBD1. Germline V lookup: CDR1 SGHVS, CDR2 FQNEAQ. J was trimmed by 1 base and V by 1 base; bases with no gene match: 5. The CDR3 runs 18 residues. This CDR3 reads CASSLGQGVGSYNSPLHF. In nucleotides, the CDR3 is TGTGCCAGCAGCTTAGGACAGGGGGTTGGATCCTATAATTCACCCCTCCACTTT.

The chain couples TRBV12-5 to TRBJ2-7, with D maybe TRBD2 (5 bases). In germline, CDR1 is LGHNT, CDR2 FRNRAP. Trimming stripped 2 bases from V and 9 bases from J, with 29 bases between. The CDR3 length is 18 residues. This CDR3 is CASGLPQDCTPYGWGQYF. The CDR3 coding sequence is TGTGCTAGTGGTTTGCCCCAGGACTGCACCCCATACGGTTGGGGGCAGTACTTC.

This clone was counted between two and nine times. V gene TRBV21-1 combines with J gene TRBJ2-1; whether TRBD2, the table's D call, matches the DNA was not checked. TRBV21-1 is tagged as a pseudogene. The length of the CDR3 is 18 residues. CDR3: CASSKVGQREGPYNEQFF. The CDR3 DNA sequence: TGTGCCAGCAGCAAAGTGGGTCAGCGGGAGGGCCCCTACAATGAGCAGTTCTTC.

The gene calls are TRBV3-1 (or the pseudogene TRBV3-2) and TRBJ2-7; D not certain. The CDR3 extends over 11 amino acids. V lost 7 bases, J lost 6 bases, and 10 bases lay in between. CDR1 and CDR2 (germline): LGHDT, YNNKEL (reference sequence). In DNA form, the CDR3 reads TGTGCCAGCACCCGACTTGGCGAGCAGTACTTC. It codes for CASTRLGEQYF.

This sequence joins TRBV5-1 and TRBJ2-6; D possibly corresponds to TRBD1 (6 bases). The CDR3 has 16 residues. Trimming took off 1 base at V and 4 bases at J, with 12 bases between the two ends. CDR1 is SGHRS and CDR2 is YFSETQ in the germline V gene. CDR3 sequence: CASSLNQGTGANVLTF. The CDR3 nucleotides read TGCGCCAGCAGCTTGAATCAGGGGACCGGGGCCAACGTCCTGACTTTC.

The chain joins TRBV4-1 to TRBJ2-2; the D is unclear. The CDR3 totals 12 residues. Germline V lookup: CDR1 MGHRA, CDR2 YSYEKL. V lost 5 bases and J lost 6, with 7 bases in between. The chain's CDR3 is CASSSPSGELFF. The DNA for the CDR3 is TGCGCCAGCAGCTCCCCATCCGGGGAGCTGTTTTTT.

This sequence joins TRBV7-2 and TRBJ1-4; D is perhaps TRBD1 (6 bases). The CDR3 length is 17 residues. V was clipped by 6 bases and J by 3 bases, with 20 bases between them. Germline CDR1 is SGHTA and CDR2 is FQGNSA. CDR3 nucleotide sequence: TGTGCCAGCAGTCCCGGGGGGGCAGGGGTTTCTAATGAAAAACTGTTTTTT. Its translation: CASSPGGAGVSNEKLFF.